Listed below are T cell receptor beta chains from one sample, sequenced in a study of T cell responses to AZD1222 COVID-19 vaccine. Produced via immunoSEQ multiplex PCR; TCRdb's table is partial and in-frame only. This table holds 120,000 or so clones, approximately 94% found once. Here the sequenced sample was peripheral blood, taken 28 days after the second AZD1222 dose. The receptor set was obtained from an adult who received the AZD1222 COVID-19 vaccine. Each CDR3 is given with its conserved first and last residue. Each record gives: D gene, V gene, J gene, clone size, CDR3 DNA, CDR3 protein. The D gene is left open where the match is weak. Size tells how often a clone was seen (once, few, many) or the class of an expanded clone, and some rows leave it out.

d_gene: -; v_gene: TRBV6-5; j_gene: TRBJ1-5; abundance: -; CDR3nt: TGTGCCAGCAGTCCGGATCTTAACAATCAGCCCCAGCATTTT; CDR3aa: CASSPDLNNQPQHF
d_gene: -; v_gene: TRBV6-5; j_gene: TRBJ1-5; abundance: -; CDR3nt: TGTGCCAGCAGTTACCTGTGGAACAGCAATCAGCCCCAGCATTTT; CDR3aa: CASSYLWNSNQPQHF
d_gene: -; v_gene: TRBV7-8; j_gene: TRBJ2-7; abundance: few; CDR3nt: TGTGCCAGCAGCTTAGAAGTGAGCTCCTACGAGCAGTACTTC; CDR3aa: CASSLEVSSYEQYF
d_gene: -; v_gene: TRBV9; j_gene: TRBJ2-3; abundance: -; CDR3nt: TGTGCCAGCAGCGTAGTGTTCGGCGGATCTAGCACAGATACGCAGTATTTT; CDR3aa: CASSVVFGGSSTDTQYF
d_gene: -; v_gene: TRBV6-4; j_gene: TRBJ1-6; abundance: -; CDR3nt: TGTGCCAGCAGTGACTGGATGGGTAATTCACCCCTCCACTTT; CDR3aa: CASSDWMGNSPLHF
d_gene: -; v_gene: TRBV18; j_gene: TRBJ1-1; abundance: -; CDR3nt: TGTGCCAGCTCACCATCAACTACTACCACTATGAACACTGAAGCTTTCTTT; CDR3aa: CASSPSTTTTMNTEAFF
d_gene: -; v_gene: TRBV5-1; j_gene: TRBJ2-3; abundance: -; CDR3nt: TGCGCCAGCAGCTTTGGGGAGTCGGGAGATACGCAGTATTTT; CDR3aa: CASSFGESGDTQYF
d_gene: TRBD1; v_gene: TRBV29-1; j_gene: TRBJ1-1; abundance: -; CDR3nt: TGCAGCGGGGGGCAGGGGGCCGGCATGAACACTGAAGCTTTCTTT; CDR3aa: CSGGQGAGMNTEAFF
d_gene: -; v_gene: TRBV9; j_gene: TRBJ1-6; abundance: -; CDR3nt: TGTGCCAGCAGCGTATATTCAGATGAAGACAATTCACCCCTCCACTTT; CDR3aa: CASSVYSDEDNSPLHF
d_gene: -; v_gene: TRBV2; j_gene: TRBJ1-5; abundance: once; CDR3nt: TGTGCCAGCAGTGAAGGACAATTTCAGCCCCAGCATTTT; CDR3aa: CASSEGQFQPQHF
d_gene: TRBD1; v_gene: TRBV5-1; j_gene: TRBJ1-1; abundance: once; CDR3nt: TGCGCCAGCAGGGAGGACAGGGGGGCAATGAACACTGAAGCTTTCTTT; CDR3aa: CASREDRGAMNTEAFF
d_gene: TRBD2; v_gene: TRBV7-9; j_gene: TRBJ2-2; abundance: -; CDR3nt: TGTGCCAGCAGCTTCCGACTAGCGGGGAGGAACACCGGGGAGCTGTTTTTT; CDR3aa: CASSFRLAGRNTGELFF
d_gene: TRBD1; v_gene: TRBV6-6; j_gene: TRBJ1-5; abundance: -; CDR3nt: TGTGCCAGTTCGTTAGACAGGGGAGGCAATCAGCCCCAGCATTTT; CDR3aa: CASSLDRGGNQPQHF
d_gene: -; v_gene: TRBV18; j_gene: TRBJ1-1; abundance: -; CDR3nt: TGTGCCAGCTCACCACTGGGGCAAAGTACTGAAGCTTTCTTT; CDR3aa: CASSPLGQSTEAFF
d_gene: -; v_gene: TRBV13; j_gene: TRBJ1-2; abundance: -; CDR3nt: TGTGCCAGCAGCTTACCCCAGGGTCGGGATGGCTACACCTTC; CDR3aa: CASSLPQGRDGYTF
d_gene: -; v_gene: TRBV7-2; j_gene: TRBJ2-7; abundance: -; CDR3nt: TGTGCCAGCAGCTCACGTATTTCGTACGAGCAGTACTTC; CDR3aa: CASSSRISYEQYF
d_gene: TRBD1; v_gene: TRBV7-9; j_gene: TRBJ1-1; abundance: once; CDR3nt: TGTGCCAGCAACCCAGGGACAGGGAGTGAAGCTTTCTTT; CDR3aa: CASNPGTGSEAFF
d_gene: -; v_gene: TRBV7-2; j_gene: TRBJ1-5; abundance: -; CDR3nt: TGTGCCAGCAGCTTAGTCCATACGTCGGGAAATCAGCCCCAGCATTTT; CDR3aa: CASSLVHTSGNQPQHF
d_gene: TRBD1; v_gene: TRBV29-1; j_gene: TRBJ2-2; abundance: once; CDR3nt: TGCAGCGCAATCCAATGGGACAGCAACACCGGGGAGCTGTTTTTT; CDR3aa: CSAIQWDSNTGELFF
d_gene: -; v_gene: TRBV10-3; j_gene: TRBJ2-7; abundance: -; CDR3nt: TGTGCCGCGGGGAGTCGTGGGAGTTTTTGGGAGCAGTACTTC; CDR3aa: CAAGSRGSFWEQYF
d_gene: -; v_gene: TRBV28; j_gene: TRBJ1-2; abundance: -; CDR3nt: TGTGCCAGCGGACGGAACTATGGCTACACCTTC; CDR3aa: CASGRNYGYTF
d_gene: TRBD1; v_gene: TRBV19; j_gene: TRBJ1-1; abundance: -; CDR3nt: TGTGCCAGTAGTAAAGGGGGCATGACGAACACTGAAGCTTTCTTT; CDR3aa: CASSKGGMTNTEAFF
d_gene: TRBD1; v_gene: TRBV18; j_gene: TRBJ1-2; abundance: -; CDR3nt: TGTGCCAGCTCACTGGGACAGGATGTTTGGTATGGCTACACCTTC; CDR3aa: CASSLGQDVWYGYTF
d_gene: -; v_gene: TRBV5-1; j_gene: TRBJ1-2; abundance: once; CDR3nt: TGCGCCAGCAGCTTGGGGGGCAACGATGGCTACACCTTC; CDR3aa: CASSLGGNDGYTF
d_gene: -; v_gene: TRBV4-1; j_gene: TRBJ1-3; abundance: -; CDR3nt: TGCGCCAGCAGCCAGGTTGGGGGCTCTGGAAACACCATATATTTT; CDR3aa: CASSQVGGSGNTIYF
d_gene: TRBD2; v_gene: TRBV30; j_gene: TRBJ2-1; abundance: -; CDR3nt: TGTGCCTGGAGTACAGGGCTAGCGGGAGGTGATGAGCAGTTCTTC; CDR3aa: CAWSTGLAGGDEQFF
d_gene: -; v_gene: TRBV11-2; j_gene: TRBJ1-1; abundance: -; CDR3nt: TGTGCCAGCAGCTTCATTTCCCCCGGGAACACTGAAGCTTTCTTT; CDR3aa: CASSFISPGNTEAFF
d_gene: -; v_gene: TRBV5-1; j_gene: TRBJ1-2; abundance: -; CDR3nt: TGCGCCAGCAGCCCCGAGCCCGGGAACCCCATTTATGGCTACACCTTC; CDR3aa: CASSPEPGNPIYGYTF
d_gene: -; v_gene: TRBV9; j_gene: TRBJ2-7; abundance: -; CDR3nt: TGTGCCAGCAGCGTAGGAGGTAGCTTTAGCTCCTACGAGCAGTACTTC; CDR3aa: CASSVGGSFSSYEQYF
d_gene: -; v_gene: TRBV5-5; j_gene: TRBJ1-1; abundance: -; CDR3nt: TGTGCCAGCAGCTCAGGGGTCAGCACTGAAGCTTTCTTT; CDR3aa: CASSSGVSTEAFF
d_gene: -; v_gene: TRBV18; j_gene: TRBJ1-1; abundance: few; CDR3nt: TGTGCCAGCTCACCGGAGTTCAATTCAAACACTGAAGCTTTCTTT; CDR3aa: CASSPEFNSNTEAFF
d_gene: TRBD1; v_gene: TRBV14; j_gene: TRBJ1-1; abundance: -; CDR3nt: TGTGCCAGCAGCCATGGGACAGGGATACTGAACACTGAAGCTTTCTTT; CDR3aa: CASSHGTGILNTEAFF
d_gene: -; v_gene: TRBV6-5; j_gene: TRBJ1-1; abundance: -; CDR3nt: TGTGCCAGCAGTCCGACAGGAAACCAGAACACTGAAGCTTTCTTT; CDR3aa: CASSPTGNQNTEAFF
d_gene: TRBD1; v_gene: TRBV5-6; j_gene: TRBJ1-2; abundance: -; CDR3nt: TGTGCCAGCAGCTTAGGACAGGGGCGACGCTATGGCTACACCTTC; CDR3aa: CASSLGQGRRYGYTF
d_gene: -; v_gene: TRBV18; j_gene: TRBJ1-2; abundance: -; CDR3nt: TGTGCCAGCTCACCTATTTTTAGTAGGGCAATCACTCATGGCTACACCTTC; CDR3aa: CASSPIFSRAITHGYTF
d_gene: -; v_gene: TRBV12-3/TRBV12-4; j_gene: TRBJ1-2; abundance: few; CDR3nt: TGTGCCAGCAGTTTAGGGCGAAACTATGGCTACACCTTC; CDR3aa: CASSLGRNYGYTF
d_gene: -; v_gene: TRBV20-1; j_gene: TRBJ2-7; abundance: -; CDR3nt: TGCAGTGCTATGTTTACCTACGAGCAGTACTTC; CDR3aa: CSAMFTYEQYF
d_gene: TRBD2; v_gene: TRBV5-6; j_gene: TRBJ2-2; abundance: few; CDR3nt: TGTGCCAGCAGCTTAAGAGCGGGAGCGACCGTCGGGGAGCTGTTTTTT; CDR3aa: CASSLRAGATVGELFF